This T cell receptor (beta chain) was retrieved from a study of blood T cells in healthy people across ages. Study context: Every two T cells gave about one barcoded beta molecule via template switching.

Primers used in a second PCR of about 7 to 12 cycles were a sample-barcoded 5' primer and a J-beta primer mix. Using its own MiXCR run on the 5' RACE reads, TCRdb lists one record per CDR3 protein. The sample yields over 950,000 distinct CDR3 sequences, just over 50% seen once. CDR1 and CDR2 from the germline V gene are MNHEY and SVGAGI. Trimming left V 0 bases short and J 4 bases short, with 13 bases between. The CDR3 is made up of 17 amino acids. The chain recombines TRBV6-5 with TRBJ1-6; D is perhaps TRBD1 (5 bases). Sequencing input: blood. This TCR was sampled from a woman aged 55-69 years in good health. The CDR3 DNA is TGTGCCAGCAGTTACTCGGGACGTCGGGATTATAATTCACCCCTCCACTTT. Its translation is CASSYSGRRDYNSPLHF.